This T cell receptor beta chain derives from a study of blood T cell repertoires in COVID-19 (dated by TCRdb to 2018 to 2021). A note on the overall study: The collaborator samples originated in the United States, Italy and Spain and spanned the acute and convalescent phases of COVID-19. Where available, HLA class I and class II types were obtained from metadata supplied by the sample provider rather than from assay-based typing. The prospective study material was composed of cDNA or gDNA derived from T cells, B-cell-depleted T cells, or PBMCs. The samples were drawn from the first 160 participants of the ongoing ImmuneRACE study and from roughly 1,300 subjects provided by 6 global collaborators. The repertoires were made available in a free public database intended to serve as a resource for research on the immune response to SARS-CoV-2. Sample metadata almost always included a de-identified subject ID, COVID-19 status, age in years and sex. The dataset comprised deeply sampled blood TCRbeta repertoires from subjects exposed to, actively infected with, or recovered from COVID-19. Beyond this particular receptor, the publication reports: Clinical and demographic metadata were provided uncurated, with the amount varying by source and participant.

This clone was detected a few times. Its specific antigen is unknown. No base-level quality is on record; no much larger clone is a single base apart. The CDR3 numbers 15 residues from cysteine through phenylalanine. Kept here is only the CDR3 DNA, which spans 45 bases and is read in frame from base 1. V sheds 5 bases and J sheds 4 bases, leaving 16 bases between their ends. The germline V gene (reference sequence) provides CDR1 SEHNR and CDR2 FQNEAQ. The immunoSEQ Assay, a bias-controlled multiplex PCR, was used to amplify TCRbeta CDR3 regions from genomic DNA. Under the source paper's analysis protocol: The number of nucleated cells in each sample was estimated by amplification of reference gene primers within the assay. To quantify the absolute abundance of each unique TCRbeta CDR3 rearrangement, sequence reads were collapsed and filtered. For each sample, productive Simpson clonality was calculated as the square root of Simpson's diversity index over productive rearrangements. TCRdb re-hosts the immuneACCESS table, in-frame sequences only. Its copies lack some clones; in the studies checked, an unresolved V gene accounts for under half of them, and the cause for the rest is not known. V, J and clone size are those of that table, while D and trimming were read from the DNA. The sample table contains over 250,000 clones; only one count was recorded for roughly 80% of them. In total, the top ten clones hold around 5% of the sample.

Participants in the prospective study were aged about 18 to 100 years, lived in over 20 United States geographic areas, and enrolled through a virtual design. Cohort assignment in the prospective study relied on participant-reported clinical history from a screening survey and a study questionnaire. Exposed participants had been in contact, within 2 weeks of entering the study, with a person who had a PCR-confirmed or clinician-diagnosed case of COVID-19. Each participant in the prospective study had whole blood, serum and a nasopharyngeal or oropharyngeal swab collected by mobile phlebotomists. Prospective study participants could optionally give additional blood draws and questionnaires over an approximately two-month period. Blood samples from the prospective study were shipped frozen or at room temperature prior to DNA extraction.

Sequences were obtained from PBMCs or T cells enriched from blood (not recorded which). The source of this sequence is a man aged 35 to 55 who had been exposed to COVID-19. The sequence joins TRBV7-9 to TRBJ2-3; TRBD2 is a possible D gene, resting on 5 matching bases. The DNA sequence reads TGTGCCAGCAGCCTCTTTTCTGGGGAGCCAGATACGCAGTATTTT. Translated, this is CASSLFSGEPDTQYF.